This T cell receptor (beta chain) was sequenced in a study of T cells in Graves' hyperthyroidism and ophthalmopathy. RNA transcripts gave rise to amplified TCR beta CDR3 regions. An initial round of RT-PCR targeting the TCR CDR3 relied on the HTBI primer set. TCRdb independently ran MiXCR on the multiplex PCR reads; one entry per CDR3 protein. Here the sample spans nearly 600,000 distinct CDR3 sequences, approximately 15% being singletons. The CDR3 has 12 residues. V was cut by 7 bases and J by 6 bases, with 10 bases left in between. In germline, CDR1 is MDHEN, CDR2 SYDVKM. This clonotype has a count of ten or more.

The material sequenced was blood. The rearrangement uses TRBV28 and TRBJ2-1; a weak D match, TRBD2 (5 bases). The sequence came from a woman in her late teens or twenties with Graves' ophthalmopathy. Here the CDR3 reads CASNKAGNEQFF. The CDR3 DNA follows: TGTGCCAGCAACAAGGCGGGCAATGAGCAGTTCTTC.